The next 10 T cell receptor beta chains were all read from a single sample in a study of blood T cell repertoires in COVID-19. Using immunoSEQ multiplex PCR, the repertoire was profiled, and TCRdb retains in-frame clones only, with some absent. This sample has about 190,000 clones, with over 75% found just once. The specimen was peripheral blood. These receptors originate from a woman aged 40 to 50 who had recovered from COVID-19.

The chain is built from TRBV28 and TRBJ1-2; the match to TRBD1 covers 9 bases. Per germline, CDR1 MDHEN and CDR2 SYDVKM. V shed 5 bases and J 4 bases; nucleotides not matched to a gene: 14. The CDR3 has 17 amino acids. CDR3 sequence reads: CASSPTGGLNGGYGYTF. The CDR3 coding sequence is TGTGCCAGCAGTCCAACAGGGGGCCTTAATGGGGGCTATGGCTACACCTTC.

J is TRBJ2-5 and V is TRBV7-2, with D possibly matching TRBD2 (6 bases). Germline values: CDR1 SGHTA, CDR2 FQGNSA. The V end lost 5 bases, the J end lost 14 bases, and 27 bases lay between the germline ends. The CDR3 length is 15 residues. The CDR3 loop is CASSALEGLETKLYF. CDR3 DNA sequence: TGTGCCAGCAGCGCATTAGAGGGACTTGAAACGAAGCTTTACTTC.

CDR3 region: CASSLVGTGGLSYEQYF. CDR3 nucleotides: TGTGCCAGCAGCTTAGTTGGGACAGGGGGCTTATCCTACGAGCAGTACTTC. The chain is built from TRBV7-9 and TRBJ2-7, with 12 bases matching TRBD1. The J segment lost 1 base and the V segment lost 1 base, leaving 5 bases of the junction unmatched. Germline V CDR1 and CDR2: SEHNR, FQNEAQ (reference sequence). There are 17 residues in the CDR3.

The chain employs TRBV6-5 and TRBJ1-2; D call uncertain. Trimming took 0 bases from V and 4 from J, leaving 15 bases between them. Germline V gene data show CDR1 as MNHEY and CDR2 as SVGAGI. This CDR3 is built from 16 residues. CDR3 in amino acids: CASSYSTVGRAYGYTF. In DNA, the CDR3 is TGTGCCAGCAGTTACTCGACGGTTGGGAGGGCCTATGGCTACACCTTC.

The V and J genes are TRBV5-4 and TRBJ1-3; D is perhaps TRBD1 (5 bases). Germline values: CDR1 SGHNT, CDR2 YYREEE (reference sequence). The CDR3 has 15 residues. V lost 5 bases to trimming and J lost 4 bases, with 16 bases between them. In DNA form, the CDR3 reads TGTGCCAGCAGTCCTACTGACAGTGCCGGAAACACCATATATTTT. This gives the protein CASSPTDSAGNTIYF. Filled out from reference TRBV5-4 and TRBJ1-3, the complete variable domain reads ETGVTQSPTHLIKTRGQQVTLRCSSQSGHNTVSWYQQALGQGPQFIFQYYREEENGRGNFPPRFSGLQFPNYSSELNVNALELDDSALYLCASSPTDSAGNTIYFGEGSWLTVV.

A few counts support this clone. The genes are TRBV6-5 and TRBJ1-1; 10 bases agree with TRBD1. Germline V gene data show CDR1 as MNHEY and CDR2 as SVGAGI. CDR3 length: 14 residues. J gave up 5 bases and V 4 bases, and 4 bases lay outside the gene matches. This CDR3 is CASSSGQGFTEAFF. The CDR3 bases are TGTGCCAGCAGTTCGGGACAGGGGTTTACTGAAGCTTTCTTT.

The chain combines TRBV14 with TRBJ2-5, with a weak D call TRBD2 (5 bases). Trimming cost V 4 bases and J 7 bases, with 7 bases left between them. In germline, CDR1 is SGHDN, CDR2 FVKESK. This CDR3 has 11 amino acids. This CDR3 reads CASSLGVTQYF. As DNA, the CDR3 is TGTGCCAGCAGCCTCGGGGTGACCCAGTACTTC.

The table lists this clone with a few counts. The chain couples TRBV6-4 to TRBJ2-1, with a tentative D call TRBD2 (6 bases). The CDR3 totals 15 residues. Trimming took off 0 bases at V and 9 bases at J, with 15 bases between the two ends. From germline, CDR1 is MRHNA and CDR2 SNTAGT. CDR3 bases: TGTGCCAGCAGTGACTCCCCGGGAGTAGCAAGTGAGCAGTTCTTC. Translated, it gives CASSDSPGVASEQFF.

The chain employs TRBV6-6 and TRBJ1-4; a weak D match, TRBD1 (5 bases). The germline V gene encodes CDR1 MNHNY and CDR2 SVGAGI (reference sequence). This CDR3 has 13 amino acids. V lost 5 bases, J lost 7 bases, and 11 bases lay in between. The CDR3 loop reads CASSRQGSEKLFF. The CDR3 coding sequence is TGTGCCAGCAGTCGCCAGGGTAGTGAAAAACTGTTTTTT.

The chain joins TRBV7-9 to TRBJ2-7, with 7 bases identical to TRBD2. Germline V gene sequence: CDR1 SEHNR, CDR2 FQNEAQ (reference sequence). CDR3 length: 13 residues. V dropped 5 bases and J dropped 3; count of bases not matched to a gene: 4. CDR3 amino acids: CASSLGTNYEQYF. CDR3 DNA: TGTGCCAGCAGCCTCGGGACTAACTACGAGCAGTACTTC.